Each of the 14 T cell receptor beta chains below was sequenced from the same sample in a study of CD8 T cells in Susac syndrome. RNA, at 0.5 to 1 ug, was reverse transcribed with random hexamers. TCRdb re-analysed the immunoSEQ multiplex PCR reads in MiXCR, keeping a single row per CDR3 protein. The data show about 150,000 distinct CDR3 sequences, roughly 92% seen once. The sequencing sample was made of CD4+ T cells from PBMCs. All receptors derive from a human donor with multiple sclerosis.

The CDR3 coding sequence is TGCAGCGTTGTCGAGGGACTAGCGGCCCCCTACGAGCAGTACTTC. Amino acids: CSVVEGLAAPYEQYF. The chain combines TRBV29-1 with TRBJ2-7; the match to TRBD2 covers 11 bases. The CDR3 has 15 amino acids. With V trimmed by 4 bases and J by 2 bases, 7 bases remained unmatched. Per germline, CDR1 SQVTM and CDR2 ANQGSEA.

CDR3 coding DNA: TGCGCCAGCAGCCAACCCCTGAGGGGCAGTAGGGAGACCCAGTACTTC. Protein: CASSQPLRGSRETQYF. This sequence joins TRBV4-1 and TRBJ2-5, with D perhaps matching TRBD1 or TRBD2 (5 bases each). V was pared by 2 bases and J by 5 bases, with 18 bases between. The CDR3 contains 16 residues. Germline loops: CDR1 MGHRA, CDR2 YSYEKL.

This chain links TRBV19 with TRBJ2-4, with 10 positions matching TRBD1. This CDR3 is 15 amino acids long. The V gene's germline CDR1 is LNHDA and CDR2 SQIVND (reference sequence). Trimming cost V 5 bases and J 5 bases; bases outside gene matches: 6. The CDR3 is CASSGAGTGENIQYF. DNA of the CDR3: TGTGCCAGTAGTGGGGCCGGGACAGGGGAAAACATTCAGTACTTC.

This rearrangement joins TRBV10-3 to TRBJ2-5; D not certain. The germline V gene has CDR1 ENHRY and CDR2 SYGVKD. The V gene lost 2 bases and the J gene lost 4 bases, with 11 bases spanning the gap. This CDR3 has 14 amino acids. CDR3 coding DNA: TGTGCCATCAGTGAGACCAGGACCGGAGAGACCCAGTACTTC. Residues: CAISETRTGETQYF.

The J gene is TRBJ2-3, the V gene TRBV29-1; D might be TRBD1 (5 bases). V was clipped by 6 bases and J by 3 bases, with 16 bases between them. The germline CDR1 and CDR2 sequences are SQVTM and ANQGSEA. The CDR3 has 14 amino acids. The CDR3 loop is CSVLTGKGTDTQYF. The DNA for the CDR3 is TGCAGCGTCTTAACAGGCAAAGGGACAGATACGCAGTATTTT.

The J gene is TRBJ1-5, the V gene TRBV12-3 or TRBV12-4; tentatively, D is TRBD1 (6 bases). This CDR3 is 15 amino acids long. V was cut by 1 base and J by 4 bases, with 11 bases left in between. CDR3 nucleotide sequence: TGTGCCAGCAGTTTAGGGGGGGCTCAGAATCAGCCCCAGCATTTT. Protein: CASSLGGAQNQPQHF.

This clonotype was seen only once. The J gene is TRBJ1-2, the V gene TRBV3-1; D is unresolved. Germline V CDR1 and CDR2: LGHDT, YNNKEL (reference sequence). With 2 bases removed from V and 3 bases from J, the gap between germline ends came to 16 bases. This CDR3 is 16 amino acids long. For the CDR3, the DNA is TGTGCCAGCAGCCAAATCTTCGGGAGGCGGGACTATGGCTACACCTTC. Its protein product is CASSQIFGRRDYGYTF.

CDR3 amino acids: CASSHGLAGTDTQYF. The CDR3 DNA reads as TGCGCCAGCAGCCACGGACTAGCGGGCACAGATACGCAGTATTTT. The rearrangement uses TRBV4-1 and TRBJ2-3; 10 bases fit TRBD2. The CDR3 is made up of 15 amino acids. Germline-derived CDR1 and CDR2 are MGHRA and YSYEKL. Trimming removed 3 bases from V and 1 base from J; junction bases left unmatched: 1.

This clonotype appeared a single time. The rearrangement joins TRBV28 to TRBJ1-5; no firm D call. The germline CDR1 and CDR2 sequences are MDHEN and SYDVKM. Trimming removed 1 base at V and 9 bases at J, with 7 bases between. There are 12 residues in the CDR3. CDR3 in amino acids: CASSLLRGPQHF. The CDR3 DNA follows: TGTGCCAGCAGTTTATTGCGCGGGCCCCAGCATTTT.

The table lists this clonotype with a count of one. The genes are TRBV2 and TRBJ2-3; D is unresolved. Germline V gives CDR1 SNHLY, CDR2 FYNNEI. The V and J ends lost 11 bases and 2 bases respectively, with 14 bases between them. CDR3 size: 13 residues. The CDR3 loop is CARPLRPTDTQYF. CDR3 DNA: TGTGCCCGCCCCCTTAGGCCCACAGATACGCAGTATTTT.

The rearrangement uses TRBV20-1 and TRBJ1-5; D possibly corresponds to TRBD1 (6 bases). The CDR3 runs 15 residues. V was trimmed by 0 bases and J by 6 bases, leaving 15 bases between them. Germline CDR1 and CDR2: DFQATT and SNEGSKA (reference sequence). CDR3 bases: TGCAGTGCTAGAGATCGAGGGGGTTGGGGTCAGCCCCAGCATTTT. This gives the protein CSARDRGGWGQPQHF.

CDR3 DNA: TGTGCCAGCAGCCAAACCGTCGGGGGAGGAGTGACCCAGTACTTC. It specifies CASSQTVGGGVTQYF. The chain uses TRBV3-1 and TRBJ2-5; D perhaps matches TRBD2 (6 bases). The CDR3 has 15 residues. Germline V gene lookup returns CDR1 LGHDT and CDR2 YNNKEL (reference sequence). V dropped 2 bases and J dropped 7 bases, with 17 bases sitting between them.

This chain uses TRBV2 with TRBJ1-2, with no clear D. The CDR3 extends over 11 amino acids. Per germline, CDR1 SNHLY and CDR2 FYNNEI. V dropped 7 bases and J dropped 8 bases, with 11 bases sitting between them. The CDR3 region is CASTDREGYTF. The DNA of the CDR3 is TGTGCCAGCACGGACCGGGAGGGCTACACCTTC. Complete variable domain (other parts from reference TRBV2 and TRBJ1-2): EPEVTQTPSHQVTQMGQEVILRCVPISNHLYFYWYRQILGQKVEFLVSFYNNEISEKSEIFDDQFSVERPDGSNFTLKIRSTKLEDSAMYFCASTDREGYTFGSGTRLTVV.

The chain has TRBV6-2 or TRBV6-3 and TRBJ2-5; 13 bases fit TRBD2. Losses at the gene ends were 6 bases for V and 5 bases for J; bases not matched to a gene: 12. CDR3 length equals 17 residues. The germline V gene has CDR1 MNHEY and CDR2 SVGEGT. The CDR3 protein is CASRLPGLAGVGETQYF. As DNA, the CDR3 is TGTGCCAGCAGACTCCCCGGACTAGCGGGAGTGGGGGAGACCCAGTACTTC.